This T cell receptor (beta chain) was obtained from a study of radiotherapy plus CTLA-4 blockade in lung cancer. For the study at large: Objective responses were documented in 15% to 20% of patients, with disease control in around 30%.

Sequencing used immunoSEQ multiplex PCR; TCRdb keeps in-frame clones, though not all of them. The sample holds about 110,000 clones; roughly 80% are singletons and the top ten take about 3.3%. The study, taken as a whole, reports: Radiotherapy plus ipilimumab was followed by expansion in blood of tumor-derived TCR clones. Strongest reported response predictors: early blood clone changes and post-radiation interferon-beta.

The CDR3 runs to 16 residues. Germline V gene lookup returns CDR1 SGHDT and CDR2 YYEEEE. The trim removed 1 base at V and 5 bases at J, leaving 10 bases unmatched. Alongside CTLA-4 blockade with ipilimumab, patients with chemo-refractory metastatic non-small-cell lung cancer received focal radiation. Concerning this clone: Its cognate antigen is unknown.

This specimen consisted of peripheral blood, obtained from a patient treated with radiotherapy plus ipilimumab. This clonotype was sampled from a human donor with non-small cell lung cancer that progressed on radiotherapy plus ipilimumab. Some clones in this sample may be carry-over from other donors' samples. This rearrangement joins TRBV5-6 to TRBJ2-5; 8 bases match TRBD2. CDR3 coding DNA: TGTGCCAGCAGCTTGTTAGCGGGGAGAACTTTGGAGACCCAGTACTTC. It codes for CASSLLAGRTLETQYF.